This T cell receptor beta chain emerged from a study of beta chain features in type 1 diabetes (dated by TCRdb to between 2017 and 2018). About the investigation overall: Mean age, gender distribution, total cell number and subset yield did not differ between patients and healthy donors. A total of 90 million to 130 million sorted cells were examined across all samples, and a strong correlation was observed between cell number per subset and RNA yield. Regulatory and stem cell-like memory subsets were obtained from only 8 patients and roughly 8 healthy donors, while naive and central memory subsets were obtained from all 28 donors. In the study, TCRB repertoires of sorted circulating CD4+ T cell subsets from recently diagnosed type 1 diabetes patients were compared with those of matched healthy donors.

In the germline V gene, CDR1 corresponds to SQVTM and CDR2 to ANQGSEA. V is clipped by 4 bases and J by 5 bases, and the sequence between their germline boundaries is 12 bases long. Including the terminal cysteine and phenylalanine, the CDR3 comprises 12 residues. Here the CDR3 DNA is all that survives: 36 bases in frame from base 1. The entire amount of isolated RNA was reverse transcribed using the High Capacity cDNA Reverse Transcription Kit, so the sequenced TCRB transcripts were expressed ones. Deep immunoSEQ sequencing was applied to naive, central memory and regulatory T cell samples, giving an average of roughly 3.5 million total reads per sample. After sorted cells were lysed in RLT buffer, RNA was extracted with DNase-treated RNeasy Micro or Mini kits, with the choice depending on cell number. To prevent cross-contamination, every cell subset was processed on its own, while patient and healthy donor samples were processed together. Using the immunoSEQ multiplex PCR, TCRB sequences were amplified from cDNA into 87-bp fragments spanning the CDR3 region. Sequencing of the amplicons was performed on the Illumina HiSeq platform. On the authors' methods: Synthetic template baselines were used to correct PCR bias computationally, reads within Hamming distance 2 were collapsed, and singletons that could not be merged were discarded. Reads were aligned against IMGT to assign V, D and J genes, CDR3 length and insertions or deletions at six rearrangement sites. Clonotype counts were normalized to sorted cell number within each subset before computing true diversity and Gini coefficients with the tcR R package. The overlap coefficient, calculated on TCRB nucleotide sequences, was used to measure repertoire sharing. Out-of-frame TCRB sequences from naive cells were analyzed as a proxy for the pre-selection repertoire. Imported from immuneACCESS, the table was reduced by TCRdb to in-frame sequences with V and J called. These copies leave out some clones; in studies compared against another copy, an unresolved V gene accounts for under half, and the cause of the remainder is not known. The V and J calls and clone size were taken over from that table, and D and trimming were inferred from the DNA. Here the sample has 600,000 to 650,000 clones; about 14% occur a single time. The top ten clones comprise about 0.087% of the sample.

General findings and caveats noted by the study authors: At VDJ recombination sites, patients with type 1 diabetes made fewer insertions and deleted more nucleotides, a pattern implying thymic rearrangement abnormalities. Naive, central memory and regulatory TCRB repertoires appeared more similar among patients than among healthy donors. PCR might favor shorter templates, but patient and control samples were amplified and corrected together, so any skew would affect both groups equally. Because cDNA was sequenced instead of genomic DNA, activated cells with high expression could be over-represented, although the groups did not differ in activation or CD3 levels. A moderate but significant shortening of TCRB CDR3 length was observed in type 1 diabetes patients in all four CD4+ subsets. Only small numbers of individuals were included in the HLA sub-analyses, which left unresolved whether HLA type had any influence on TCRB rearrangement.

This clone was observed a handful of times. Its antigen remains unidentified. Per-base quality was not reported, and no clone a single base away is much larger than it. A single peripheral blood draw of about 116 mL on average was collected from each donor into heparinised tubes. A BD FACSAria II was used to sort naive, central memory, regulatory and stem cell-like memory CD4+ T cells with a panel that included CD45RO, CCR7, CD25, CD127, CD95 and CD27. All sorted populations exceeded 95% purity. PBMCs were separated immediately by Lymphoprep density gradient centrifugation and were stained directly, without being cultured. Samples were stained and sorted in pairs, with one healthy donor and one patient per experiment, so that batch effects were minimized.

This receptor was obtained from a man aged 18 to 35 in good health. Recombination linked TRBV29-1 to TRBJ2-7; the D gene is unclear. The sequenced material came from naive CD4+ T cells from blood. The cell subset or site label of this sample denotes: true naive CD4+ T cells. The base sequence is TGCAGCGTTGCGATGGGGTCCGACGAGCAGTACTTC. This translates into CSVAMGSDEQYF.